This T cell receptor beta chain was identified during a study of blood T cell repertoires in COVID-19. Study details: Both acute and convalescent COVID-19 samples were obtained from the United States, Italy and Spain. Sources were T cells, B-cell-depleted T cells, or PBMCs; the material itself was cDNA or gDNA.

Cohort assignment relied on participant-reported clinical history. CDR1 is SGDLS, CDR2 YYNGEE, per germline. Deletions cut 1 base from V and 4 bases from J, with 8 bases between. The CDR3 has 14 residues. Source study methods: Reference gene primer amplification yielded estimated nucleated cell counts. This table comes from immunoSEQ multiplex PCR, and its TCRdb copy is limited to in-frame clones, with some not included. The DNA was the basis for D and trimming; V, J and clone size are from that table. Altogether about 280,000 clones are present, approximately 82% being singletons, with the ten largest covering about 5%.

This sequence originates from a middle-aged man who had been exposed to COVID-19. The specimen sequenced was PBMCs or T cells enriched from blood (not recorded which). The chain employs TRBV9 and TRBJ2-2, with D uncertain. CDR3 sequence (DNA): TGTGCCAGCAGCGTATGGTACAGCACCGGGGAGCTGTTTTTT. This sequence encodes CASSVWYSTGELFF.